Described below is a single T cell receptor (beta chain) sequence and its context. Its antigen is not identified. As every portion of the isolated RNA was reverse transcribed, the sequencing read expressed TCRB transcripts. Clones were read by immunoSEQ multiplex PCR, and TCRdb kept only the in-frame ones, dropping some. The data show 310,000 or so clones, 7% to 10% seen once. These data are taken from a study of beta chain features in type 1 diabetes. General study results and limits: Moderate but significant shortening of TCRB CDR3s was recorded in all four CD4+ subsets from Type 1 diabetes patients.

J lost 5 bases, V lost 4 bases, and 6 bases had no gene match. This CDR3 is built from 15 residues. Germline V gives CDR1 SQVTM, CDR2 ANQGSEA. This clonotype originated in a man aged 25 to 45 with type 1 diabetes. The V call is TRBV29-1, the J call TRBJ2-1; TRBD2 agrees at 12 bases. Material for sequencing was central memory CD4+ T cells from blood. The CDR3 here is CSVARTSGENNEQFF. The CDR3 bases are TGCAGCGTTGCCCGGACTAGCGGGGAAAACAATGAGCAGTTCTTC.